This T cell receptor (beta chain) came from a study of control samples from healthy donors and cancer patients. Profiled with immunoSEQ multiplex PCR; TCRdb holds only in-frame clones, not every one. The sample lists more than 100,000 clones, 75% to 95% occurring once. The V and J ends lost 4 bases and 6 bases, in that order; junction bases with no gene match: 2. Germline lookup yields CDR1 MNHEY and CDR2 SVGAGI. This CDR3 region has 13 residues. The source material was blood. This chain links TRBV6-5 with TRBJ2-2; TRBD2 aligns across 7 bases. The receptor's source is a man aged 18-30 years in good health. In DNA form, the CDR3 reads TGTGCCAGCAGTTTGGGACTATCCGGGGAGCTGTTTTTT. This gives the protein CASSLGLSGELFF.